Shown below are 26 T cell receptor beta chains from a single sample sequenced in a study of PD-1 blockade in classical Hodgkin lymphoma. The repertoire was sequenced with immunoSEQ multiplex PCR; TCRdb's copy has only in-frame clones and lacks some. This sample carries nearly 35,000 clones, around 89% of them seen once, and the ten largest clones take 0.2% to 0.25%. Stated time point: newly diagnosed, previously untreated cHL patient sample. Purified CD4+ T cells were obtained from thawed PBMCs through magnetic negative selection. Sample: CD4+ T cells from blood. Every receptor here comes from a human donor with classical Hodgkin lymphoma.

CDR3 loop: CASSLGRADAMNTEAFF. CDR3 DNA sequence: TGCGCCAGCAGCTTGGGCAGGGCTGATGCGATGAACACTGAAGCTTTCTTT. The chain is built from TRBV5-1 and TRBJ1-1, with a possible D match to TRBD1 (5 bases). The CDR3 is 17 amino acids. Deletions cut 0 bases from V and 0 bases from J, with 15 bases between. Germline CDR1 SGHRS, CDR2 YFSETQ.

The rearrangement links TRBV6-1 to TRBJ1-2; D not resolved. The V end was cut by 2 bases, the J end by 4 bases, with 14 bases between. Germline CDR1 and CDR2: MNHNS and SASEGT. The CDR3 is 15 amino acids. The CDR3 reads CASSEMTDASYGYTF. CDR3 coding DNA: TGTGCCAGCAGTGAAATGACGGATGCGTCCTATGGCTACACCTTC.

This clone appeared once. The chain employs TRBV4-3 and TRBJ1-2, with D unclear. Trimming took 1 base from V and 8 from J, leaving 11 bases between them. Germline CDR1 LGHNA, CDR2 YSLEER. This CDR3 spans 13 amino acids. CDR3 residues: CASSQVGVGGYTF. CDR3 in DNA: TGCGCCAGCAGCCAAGTCGGGGTGGGAGGCTACACCTTC.

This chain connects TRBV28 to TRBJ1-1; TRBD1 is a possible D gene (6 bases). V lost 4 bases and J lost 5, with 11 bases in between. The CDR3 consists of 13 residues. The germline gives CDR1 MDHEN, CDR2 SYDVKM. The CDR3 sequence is CASSYRGRTEAFF. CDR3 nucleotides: TGTGCCAGCAGTTATCGGGGGCGGACTGAAGCTTTCTTT.

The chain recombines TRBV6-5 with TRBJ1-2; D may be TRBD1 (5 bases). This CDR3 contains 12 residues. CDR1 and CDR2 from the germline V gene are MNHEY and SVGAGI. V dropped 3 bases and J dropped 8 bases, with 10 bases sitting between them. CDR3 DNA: TGTGCCAGCAGTTATGGGGGTCGGGGCTACACCTTC. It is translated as CASSYGGRGYTF.

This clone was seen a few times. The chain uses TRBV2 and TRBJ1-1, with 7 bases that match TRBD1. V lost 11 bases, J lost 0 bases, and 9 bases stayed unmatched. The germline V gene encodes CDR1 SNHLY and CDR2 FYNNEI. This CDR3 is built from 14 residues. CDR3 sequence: CASHRQGVNTEAFF. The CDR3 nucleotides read TGTGCCTCCCACCGACAGGGAGTGAACACTGAAGCTTTCTTT.

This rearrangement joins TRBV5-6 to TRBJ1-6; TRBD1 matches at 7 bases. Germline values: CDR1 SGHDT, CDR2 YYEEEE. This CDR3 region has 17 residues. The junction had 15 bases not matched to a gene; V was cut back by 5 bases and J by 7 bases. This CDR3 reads CASRRQGYGSVNSPLHF. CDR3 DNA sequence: TGTGCCAGCAGGCGACAGGGTTATGGGTCCGTAAATTCACCCCTCCACTTT. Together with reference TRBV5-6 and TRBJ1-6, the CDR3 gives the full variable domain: DAGVTQSPTHLIKTRGQQVTLRCSPKSGHDTVSWYQQALGQGPQFIFQYYEEEERQRGNFPDRFSGHQFPNYSSELNVNALLLGDSALYLCASRRQGYGSVNSPLHFGNGTRLTVT.

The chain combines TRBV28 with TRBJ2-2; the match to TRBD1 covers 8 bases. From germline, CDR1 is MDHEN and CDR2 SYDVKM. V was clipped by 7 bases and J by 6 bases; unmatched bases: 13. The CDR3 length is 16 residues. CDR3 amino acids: CASTPRDRLWSGELFF. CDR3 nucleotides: TGTGCCAGCACCCCCCGGGACAGGTTGTGGTCCGGGGAGCTGTTTTTT.

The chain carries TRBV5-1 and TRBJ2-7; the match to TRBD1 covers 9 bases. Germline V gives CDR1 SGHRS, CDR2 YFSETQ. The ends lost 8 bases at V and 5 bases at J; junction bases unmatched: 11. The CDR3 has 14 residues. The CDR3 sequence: CASKETGGINEQYF. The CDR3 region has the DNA TGCGCCAGTAAAGAGACAGGGGGGATAAACGAGCAGTACTTC.

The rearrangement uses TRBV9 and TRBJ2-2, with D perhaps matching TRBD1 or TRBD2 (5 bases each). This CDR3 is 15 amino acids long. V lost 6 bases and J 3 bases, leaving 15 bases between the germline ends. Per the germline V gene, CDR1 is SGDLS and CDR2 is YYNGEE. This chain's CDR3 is CASNPSGGDTGELFF. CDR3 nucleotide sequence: TGTGCCAGCAATCCCTCTGGGGGAGACACCGGGGAGCTGTTTTTT.

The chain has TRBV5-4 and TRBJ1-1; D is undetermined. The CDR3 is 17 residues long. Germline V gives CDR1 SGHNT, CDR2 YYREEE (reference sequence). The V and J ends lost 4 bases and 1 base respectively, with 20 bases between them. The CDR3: CASSPAASRTWNTEAFF. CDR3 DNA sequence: TGTGCCAGCAGCCCCGCGGCCTCCCGGACTTGGAACACTGAAGCTTTCTTT.

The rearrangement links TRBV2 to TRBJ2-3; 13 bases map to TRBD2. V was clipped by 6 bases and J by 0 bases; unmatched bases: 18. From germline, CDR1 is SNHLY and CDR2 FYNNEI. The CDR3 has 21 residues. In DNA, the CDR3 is TGTGCCAGCAGGGCCCGGACTAGCGGGGGCCCTACAAAAACTAGCACAGATACGCAGTATTTT. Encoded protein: CASRARTSGGPTKTSTDTQYF. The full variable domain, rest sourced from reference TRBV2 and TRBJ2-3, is EPEVTQTPSHQVTQMGQEVILRCVPISNHLYFYWYRQILGQKVEFLVSFYNNEISEKSEIFDDQFSVERPDGSNFTLKIRSTKLEDSAMYFCASRARTSGGPTKTSTDTQYFGPGTRLTVL.

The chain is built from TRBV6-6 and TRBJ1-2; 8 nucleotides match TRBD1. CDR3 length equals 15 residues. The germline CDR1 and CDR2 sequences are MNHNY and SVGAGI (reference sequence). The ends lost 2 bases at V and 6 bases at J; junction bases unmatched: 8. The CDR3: CASSYSVQGADGYTF. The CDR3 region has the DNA TGTGCCAGCAGTTACAGCGTGCAGGGGGCGGATGGCTACACCTTC.

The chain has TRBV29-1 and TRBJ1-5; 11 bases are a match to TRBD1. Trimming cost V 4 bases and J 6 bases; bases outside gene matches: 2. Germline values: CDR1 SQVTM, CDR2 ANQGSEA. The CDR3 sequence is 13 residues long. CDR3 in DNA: TGCAGCGTTGCCGGACAGGGGGCTCAGCCCCAGCATTTT. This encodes CSVAGQGAQPQHF.

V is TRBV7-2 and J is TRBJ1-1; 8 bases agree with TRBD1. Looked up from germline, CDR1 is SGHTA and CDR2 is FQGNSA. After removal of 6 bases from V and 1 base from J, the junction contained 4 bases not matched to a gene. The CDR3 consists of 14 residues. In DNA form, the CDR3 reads TGTGCCAGCAGTGGACAGGGAACGAACACTGAAGCTTTCTTT. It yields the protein CASSGQGTNTEAFF.

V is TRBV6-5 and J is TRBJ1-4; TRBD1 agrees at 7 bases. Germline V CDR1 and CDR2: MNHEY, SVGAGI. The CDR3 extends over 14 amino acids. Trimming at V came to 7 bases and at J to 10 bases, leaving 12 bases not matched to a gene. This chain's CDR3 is CASTTPRQGGKLFF. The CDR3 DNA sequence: TGTGCCAGCACCACCCCAAGGCAGGGGGGAAAACTGTTTTTT.

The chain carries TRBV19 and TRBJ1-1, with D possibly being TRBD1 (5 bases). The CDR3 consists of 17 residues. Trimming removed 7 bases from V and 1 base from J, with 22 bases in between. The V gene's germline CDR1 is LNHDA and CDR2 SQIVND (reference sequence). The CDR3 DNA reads TGTGCCAGTACCCCAGTCTACGCGGGGACTGGGAACACTGAAGCTTTCTTT. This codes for CASTPVYAGTGNTEAFF. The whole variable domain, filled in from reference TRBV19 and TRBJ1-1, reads DGGITQSPKYLFRKEGQNVTLSCEQNLNHDAMYWYRQDPGQGLRLIYYSQIVNDFQKGDIAEGYSVSREKKESFPLTVTSAQKNPTAFYLCASTPVYAGTGNTEAFFGQGTRLTVV.

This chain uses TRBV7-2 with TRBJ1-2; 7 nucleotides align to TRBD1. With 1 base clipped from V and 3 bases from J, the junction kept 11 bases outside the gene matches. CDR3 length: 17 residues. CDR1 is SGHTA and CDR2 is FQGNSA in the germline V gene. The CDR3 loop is CASSLGDRDILHYGYTF. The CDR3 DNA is TGTGCCAGCAGCTTAGGTGACAGGGACATCTTACACTATGGCTACACCTTC.

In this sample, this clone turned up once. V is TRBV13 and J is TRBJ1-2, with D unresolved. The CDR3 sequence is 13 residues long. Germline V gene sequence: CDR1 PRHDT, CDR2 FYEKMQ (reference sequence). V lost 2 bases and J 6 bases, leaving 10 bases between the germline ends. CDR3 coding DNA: TGTGCCAGCAGCTTAAGATGGGGAGATGGCTACACCTTC. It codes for CASSLRWGDGYTF.

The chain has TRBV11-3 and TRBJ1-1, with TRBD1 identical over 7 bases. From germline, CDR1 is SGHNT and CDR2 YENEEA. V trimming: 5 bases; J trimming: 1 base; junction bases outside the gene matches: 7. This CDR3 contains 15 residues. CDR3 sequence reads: CASSLTGAKNTEAFF. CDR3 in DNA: TGTGCCAGCAGCCTCACAGGGGCGAAGAACACTGAAGCTTTCTTT.

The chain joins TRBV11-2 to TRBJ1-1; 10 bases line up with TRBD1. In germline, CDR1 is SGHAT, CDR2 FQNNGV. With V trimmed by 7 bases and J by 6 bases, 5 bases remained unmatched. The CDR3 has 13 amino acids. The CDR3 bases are TGTGCCAGCAACGGACAGGGGGACCCTGAAGCTTTCTTT. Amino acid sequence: CASNGQGDPEAFF.

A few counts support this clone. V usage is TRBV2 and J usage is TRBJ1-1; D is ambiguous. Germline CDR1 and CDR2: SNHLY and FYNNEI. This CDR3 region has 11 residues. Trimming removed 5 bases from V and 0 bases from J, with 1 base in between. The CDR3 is CASSLNTEAFF. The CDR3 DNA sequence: TGTGCCAGCAGTTTGAACACTGAAGCTTTCTTT.

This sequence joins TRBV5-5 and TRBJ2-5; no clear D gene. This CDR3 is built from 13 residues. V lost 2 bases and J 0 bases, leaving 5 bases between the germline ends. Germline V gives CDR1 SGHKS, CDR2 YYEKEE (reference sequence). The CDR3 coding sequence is TGTGCCAGCAGCTTTGAGGACCAAGAGACCCAGTACTTC. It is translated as CASSFEDQETQYF.

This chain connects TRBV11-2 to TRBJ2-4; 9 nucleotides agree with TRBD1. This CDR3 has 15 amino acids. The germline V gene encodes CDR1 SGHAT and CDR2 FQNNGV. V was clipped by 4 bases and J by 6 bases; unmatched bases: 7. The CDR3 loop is CASSSLGTGTNIQYF. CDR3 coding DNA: TGTGCCAGCAGCTCCCTCGGGACAGGGACAAACATTCAGTACTTC.

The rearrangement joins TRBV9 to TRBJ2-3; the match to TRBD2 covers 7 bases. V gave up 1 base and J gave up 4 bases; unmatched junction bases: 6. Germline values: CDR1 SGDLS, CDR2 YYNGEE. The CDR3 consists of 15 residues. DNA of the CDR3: TGTGCCAGCAGCGTACGGGGGGTGGGTGCAGATACGCAGTATTTT. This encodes CASSVRGVGADTQYF.

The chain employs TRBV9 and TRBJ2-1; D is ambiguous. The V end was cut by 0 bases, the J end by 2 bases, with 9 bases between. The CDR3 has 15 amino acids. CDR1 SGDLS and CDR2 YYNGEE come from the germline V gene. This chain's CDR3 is CASSVDGNPYNEQFF. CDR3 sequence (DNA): TGTGCCAGCAGCGTAGATGGAAATCCCTACAATGAGCAGTTCTTC.